Following are 30 T cell receptor beta chains from one sample sequenced in a study of blood T cell repertoires in COVID-19. Sequencing used immunoSEQ multiplex PCR; TCRdb keeps in-frame clones, though not all of them. The data show 100,000 or so clones, 65% to 90% seen once. The material sequenced was peripheral blood. These receptor sequences come from a man in his sixties or seventies with active or convalescent COVID-19.

The chain combines TRBV7-3 with TRBJ1-5, with D maybe TRBD1 (5 bases). V was cut by 5 bases and J by 6 bases, with 11 bases left in between. This CDR3 has 13 residues. The germline gives CDR1 SGHTA, CDR2 FQGTGA. For the CDR3, the DNA is TGTGCCAGCAGCCCAATCAGGGCTCAGCCCCAGCATTTT. Amino acids: CASSPIRAQPQHF.

V usage is TRBV5-5 and J usage is TRBJ2-3; possible D gene TRBD2, 6 bases. With 5 bases removed from V and 2 bases from J, the gap between germline ends came to 18 bases. In germline, CDR1 is SGHKS, CDR2 YYEKEE (reference sequence). This CDR3 comprises 16 residues. The CDR3 region has the DNA TGTGCCAGCAGTACCCAAAGGACTACGAACACAGATACGCAGTATTTT. This encodes CASSTQRTTNTDTQYF.

The V gene is TRBV7-8, the J gene TRBJ2-6; D perhaps matches TRBD1 (6 bases). V was pared by 3 bases and J by 1 base, with 16 bases between. This CDR3 spans 18 amino acids. Germline loops: CDR1 SGHVS, CDR2 FQNEAQ. The CDR3 loop is CASSFTQGPLSGANVLTF. The CDR3 region has the DNA TGTGCCAGCAGCTTCACACAGGGCCCCCTTTCTGGGGCCAACGTCCTGACTTTC.

The gene calls are TRBV6-5 and TRBJ2-3; 7 bases line up with TRBD2. Germline V gene sequence: CDR1 MNHEY, CDR2 SVGAGI. The J segment lost 0 bases and the V segment lost 6 bases, leaving 6 bases of the junction unmatched. This CDR3 region has 15 residues. In DNA form, the CDR3 reads TGTGCCAGCAGCCGCTGGGGGGGAAGCACAGATACGCAGTATTTT. Translated, it gives CASSRWGGSTDTQYF.

This chain uses TRBV7-9 with TRBJ2-3; weak D call: TRBD2 (6 bases). The CDR3 extends over 13 amino acids. Germline lookup yields CDR1 SEHNR and CDR2 FQNEAQ (reference sequence). V dropped 5 bases and J dropped 9 bases, with 15 bases sitting between them. CDR3 nucleotide sequence: TGTGCCAGCAGCGCCTACTCTAGCGACACGCAGTATTTT. Residues: CASSAYSSDTQYF.

There are a few counts of this clone. The V call is TRBV6-6, the J call TRBJ1-3; unclear D gene. The germline CDR1 and CDR2 sequences are MNHNY and SVGAGI (reference sequence). CDR3 length: 14 amino acids. Trimming removed 4 bases from V and 0 bases from J, with 7 bases in between. CDR3 nucleotides: TGTGCCAGCAGTTTCGTCAGCTCTGGAAACACCATATATTTT. Protein product: CASSFVSSGNTIYF.

The genes are TRBV18 and TRBJ2-7, with 8 bases that match TRBD1. The germline V gene encodes CDR1 KGHSH and CDR2 LQKENI. V lost 3 bases, J lost 3 bases, and 7 bases stayed unmatched. The CDR3 contains 15 residues. CDR3 in DNA: TGTGCCAGCTCACCCTTAGGACAGGGAAGCTACGAGCAGTACTTC. The encoded protein is CASSPLGQGSYEQYF.

This clone was observed once. The chain recombines TRBV5-3 with TRBJ1-2; D unresolved. TRBV5-3 has ORF status, its function being uncertain. There are 16 residues in the CDR3. The ends were cut back, 1 base at V and 7 bases at J, with 20 bases in the middle. The CDR3 DNA reads as TGTGCCAGAAGCTTGTTCCCCCCGCACCTTCGGGGTGGCTACACCTTC. Protein product: CARSLFPPHLRGGYTF.

The chain recombines TRBV2 with TRBJ2-3; 10 bases fit TRBD1. V lost 5 bases and J lost 3; bases outside the gene matches: 8. The CDR3 covers 16 residues. CDR1 and CDR2 from the germline V gene are SNHLY and FYNNEI. The CDR3 bases are TGTGCCAGCAGTTGGGACAGGGGTGGTAAAACAGATACGCAGTATTTT. Translating it yields CASSWDRGGKTDTQYF. Variable domain in full (rest from reference TRBV2 and TRBJ2-3): EPEVTQTPSHQVTQMGQEVILRCVPISNHLYFYWYRQILGQKVEFLVSFYNNEISEKSEIFDDQFSVERPDGSNFTLKIRSTKLEDSAMYFCASSWDRGGKTDTQYFGPGTRLTVL.

This chain uses TRBV30 with TRBJ2-5; unclear D gene. Germline V gene lookup returns CDR1 GTSNPN and CDR2 SVGIG (reference sequence). V was shortened by 7 bases and J by 4 bases, with 16 bases between the two germline ends. CDR3 length equals 13 residues. Here the CDR3 DNA reads TGTGCCTCTCAAGGTCTGACGGGAGAGACCCAGTACTTC. It yields the protein CASQGLTGETQYF.

This clone has a count of ten or more. The chain couples TRBV2 to TRBJ1-5; the D is unclear. The germline V gene has CDR1 SNHLY and CDR2 FYNNEI. The CDR3 runs to 12 residues. V was shortened by 5 bases and J by 5 bases, with 7 bases between the two germline ends. CDR3 DNA sequence: TGTGCCAGCAGTTTAACAGATCAGCCCCAGCATTTT. The encoded protein is CASSLTDQPQHF.

The chain carries TRBV19 and TRBJ2-7; D perhaps matches TRBD2 (6 bases). CDR1 is LNHDA and CDR2 is SQIVND in the germline V gene (reference sequence). The CDR3 is 17 residues long. V was clipped by 6 bases and J by 12 bases, with 33 bases between them. The CDR3 coding sequence is TGTGCCAGTAGCGAATCCACGGCGGGGACTCTCCTTCGTAGCCTGTACTTC. This translates into CASSESTAGTLLRSLYF.

This chain uses TRBV15 with TRBJ2-1, with TRBD1 identical over 7 bases. CDR1 and CDR2 (germline): LNHNV, YYDKDF (reference sequence). The CDR3 has 13 residues. V dropped 7 bases and J dropped 5; count of bases not matched to a gene: 5. The CDR3 DNA sequence: TGTGCCACCACTTTGCAGGGGGACAATGAGCAGTTCTTC. Protein: CATTLQGDNEQFF.

The chain carries TRBV11-2 and TRBJ2-1; 10 bases map to TRBD2. This CDR3 is built from 14 residues. With V trimmed by 8 bases and J by 7 bases, 8 bases remained unmatched. CDR1 SGHAT and CDR2 FQNNGV come from the germline V gene. The CDR3 loop reads CASSSGGPRNEQFF. Here the CDR3 DNA reads TGTGCCAGCTCTAGCGGGGGACCCCGGAATGAGCAGTTCTTC.

The chain joins TRBV6-6 to TRBJ1-4; 8 bases fit TRBD1. The CDR3 is 14 residues long. Germline CDR1 reads MNHNY; CDR2 reads SVGAGI (reference sequence). V dropped 2 bases and J dropped 4; count of bases not matched to a gene: 0. CDR3 sequence: CASSYGQGNEKLFF. CDR3 DNA: TGTGCCAGCAGTTACGGACAGGGTAATGAAAAACTGTTTTTT.

The chain recombines TRBV5-1 with TRBJ2-7, with 10 bases aligning to TRBD1. After removal of 3 bases from V and 6 bases from J, the junction contained 6 bases not matched to a gene. This CDR3 has 14 residues. CDR1 and CDR2 from the germline V gene are SGHRS and YFSETQ. For the CDR3, the DNA is TGCGCCAGCAGCTCGGGACAGGGGCTCTCCGAGCAGTACTTC. Translated, it gives CASSSGQGLSEQYF.

The CDR3 bases are TGTGCCTGGAGCCGCAGGGAATCAGATACGCAGTATTTT. Translating gives CAWSRRESDTQYF. J is TRBJ2-3 and V is TRBV30; D is perhaps TRBD1 (5 bases). Between the trimmed V and J ends, which lost 3 bases and 4 bases, there was a span of 11 bases. In germline, CDR1 is GTSNPN, CDR2 SVGIG (reference sequence). The length of the CDR3 is 13 residues.

DNA of the CDR3: TGCGCCAGCAGCTTCCTACGAGTCAGCGGCACAGATACGCAGTATTTT. Translating it yields CASSFLRVSGTDTQYF. The chain employs TRBV5-1 and TRBJ2-3; D gene unclear. The germline CDR1 and CDR2 sequences are SGHRS and YFSETQ. V dropped 2 bases and J dropped 1 base, with 14 bases sitting between them. This CDR3 has 16 amino acids.

This clone was counted once. The chain has TRBV30 and TRBJ1-6, with D perhaps TRBD1 (6 bases). This CDR3 spans 15 amino acids. Germline V gene sequence: CDR1 GTSNPN, CDR2 SVGIG (reference sequence). Trimming left V 8 bases short and J 9 bases short, with 23 bases between. CDR3 bases: TGTGCCAGAAACACCGGGACAACTATGGGTTCACCCCTCCACTTT. Translating gives CARNTGTTMGSPLHF.

This clone was seen a few times. The CDR3 nucleotides are TGTGCCTGGAGTGCCGCACCAGGGCCGAACACCGGGGAGCTGTTTTTT. It specifies CAWSAAPGPNTGELFF. V usage is TRBV30 and J usage is TRBJ2-2, with a possible D match to TRBD1 (5 bases). The V gene's germline CDR1 is GTSNPN and CDR2 SVGIG (reference sequence). V was clipped by 1 base and J by 0 bases, with 12 bases between them. This CDR3 contains 16 residues.

The chain couples TRBV10-3 to TRBJ1-1; 9 bases match TRBD1. V gave up 6 bases and J gave up 5 bases; unmatched junction bases: 7. CDR1 is ENHRY, CDR2 SYGVKD, per germline. This CDR3 contains 14 residues. CDR3 nucleotides: TGTGCCATCAGACCCGGGACAGGGAATACTGAAGCTTTCTTT. Its protein is CAIRPGTGNTEAFF.

This clone occurred once. This rearrangement joins TRBV18 to TRBJ1-4; D might be TRBD1 (5 bases). This CDR3 region has 16 residues. CDR1 and CDR2 (germline): KGHSH, LQKENI. Trimming took off 3 bases at V and 7 bases at J, with 18 bases between the two ends. As DNA, the CDR3 is TGTGCCAGCTCACCTAGTGACCCAGGGTTCGGTGAAAAACTGTTTTTT. The encoded protein is CASSPSDPGFGEKLFF.

The chain is built from TRBV6-2 or TRBV6-3 and TRBJ2-7; TRBD2 might be the D (5 bases). The germline gives CDR1 MNHEY, CDR2 SVGEGT. The V gene lost 2 bases and the J gene lost 3 bases, with 11 bases spanning the gap. The CDR3 sequence is 14 residues long. Here the CDR3 reads CASSYNGRIYEQYF. In DNA form, the CDR3 reads TGTGCCAGCAGTTACAATGGGAGAATCTACGAGCAGTACTTC.

This sequence joins TRBV19 and TRBJ1-1; the D gene is possibly TRBD1 (6 bases). This CDR3 spans 13 amino acids. Germline V lookup: CDR1 LNHDA, CDR2 SQIVND (reference sequence). Trimming stripped 7 bases from V and 6 bases from J, with 15 bases between. CDR3 bases: TGTGCCAGTACCTACAGGGAAGCCCCTGAAGCTTTCTTT. Translation gives CASTYREAPEAFF. The variable domain in full, completed from reference TRBV19 and TRBJ1-1, reads DGGITQSPKYLFRKEGQNVTLSCEQNLNHDAMYWYRQDPGQGLRLIYYSQIVNDFQKGDIAEGYSVSREKKESFPLTVTSAQKNPTAFYLCASTYREAPEAFFGQGTRLTVV.

This sequence joins TRBV29-1 and TRBJ1-4; D unresolved. From germline, CDR1 is SQVTM and CDR2 ANQGSEA. V shed 8 bases and J shed 8 bases, with 15 bases lying between them. The CDR3 sequence is 12 residues long. CDR3 amino acids: CSPLCLYEKLFF. The CDR3 nucleotides are TGCAGCCCCCTTTGTCTCTACGAAAAACTGTTTTTT.

The genes are TRBV30 and TRBJ1-6; maybe TRBD1 (6 bases). The CDR3 has 15 amino acids. Germline lookup yields CDR1 GTSNPN and CDR2 SVGIG (reference sequence). Trimming took off 2 bases at V and 8 bases at J, with 16 bases between the two ends. The CDR3 DNA follows: TGTGCCTGGAGTCTCGGGGGGCAGGACCATTCACCCCTCCACTTT. Translation: CAWSLGGQDHSPLHF.

This clone was counted once. The chain recombines TRBV3-1 (or the pseudogene TRBV3-2) with TRBJ1-1, with TRBD1 matching 7 bases. The CDR3 runs 14 residues. CDR1 and CDR2 from the germline V gene are LGHDT and YNNKEL (reference sequence). After removal of 1 base from V and 6 bases from J, the junction contained 5 bases not matched to a gene. The CDR3 nucleotides read TGTGCCAGCAGCCAAGCAGGGGGTAGGGCTGAAGCTTTCTTT. Its protein is CASSQAGGRAEAFF.

In regard to this clone: At one boundary the junction diverges from the germline segment, which might be a read error. The V gene is TRBV7-9, the J gene TRBJ1-1; D is possibly TRBD1 (6 bases). The CDR3 has 12 residues. CDR1 and CDR2 (germline): SEHNR, FQNEAQ (reference sequence). The CDR3, as DNA: TGTGCCAGCAGCCCGTGGGACACTGAAGTTTTCTTT. It codes for CASSPWDTEVFF.

CDR3 bases: TGTGCCAGCAGCACAACAGGGTCCCGAAACACCATATATTTT. Translated: CASSTTGSRNTIYF. V is TRBV7-2 and J is TRBJ1-3; the D gene is possibly TRBD1 (6 bases). The germline V and J ends were trimmed by 5 bases and 5 bases, with 13 bases remaining between them. The CDR3 covers 14 residues. Germline CDR1 reads SGHTA; CDR2 reads FQGNSA.

V and J are TRBV2 and TRBJ1-1; 8 bases align to TRBD1. CDR1 and CDR2 from the germline V gene are SNHLY and FYNNEI. The CDR3 spans 18 residues. V shed 4 bases and J 3 bases; nucleotides not matched to a gene: 16. The CDR3 sequence is CASSASQGARLSYTEAFF. In DNA form, the CDR3 reads TGTGCCAGCAGTGCCTCTCAGGGGGCGCGGTTAAGTTACACTGAAGCTTTCTTT.